A single sample is the source of the 13 T cell receptor beta chains below, sequenced in a study of early T cells in non-severe SARS-CoV-2 infection. TCRdb reprocessed the 5' RACE reads with MiXCR, giving one entry per CDR3 protein. This table holds some 75,000 distinct CDR3 sequences, approximately 14% found once. The sequenced sample was whole blood. The receptors derive from an adult who was a healthcare worker with PCR-confirmed SARS-CoV-2 infection or an uninfected control (not recorded which).

This clonotype has at least ten counts. This chain links TRBV7-2 with TRBJ2-1, with no clear D. The germline gives CDR1 SGHTA, CDR2 FQGNSA. The CDR3 spans 13 residues. V was trimmed by 5 bases and J by 5 bases, leaving 10 bases between them. The CDR3 DNA sequence: TGTGCCAGCAGCCCTTACACAAACAATGAGCAGTTCTTC. Residues: CASSPYTNNEQFF.

Concerning this clonotype itself: At one end the junction does not follow the germline gene, possibly because of a read error. The chain is built from TRBV7-2 and TRBJ1-1; 7 positions match TRBD1. The CDR3 is 17 residues long. Germline values: CDR1 SGHTA, CDR2 FQGNSA. The CDR3 is CASGLGLQGGVIDEAFF. DNA of the CDR3: TGTGCCAGCGGCTTAGGCCTTCAGGGGGGAGTGATAGATGAAGCTTTCTTT.

The V call is TRBV6-5, the J call TRBJ2-5, with TRBD1 matching over 11 bases. The trim removed 4 bases at V and 8 bases at J, leaving 9 bases unmatched. The CDR3 length is 15 residues. The V gene's germline CDR1 is MNHEY and CDR2 SVGAGI. CDR3 sequence (DNA): TGTGCCAGCAGTTCCCCCGGGACAGGGGGAGACACCCAGTACTTC. This gives the protein CASSSPGTGGDTQYF.

This clonotype has just a few counts. The V gene is TRBV19, the J gene TRBJ2-6; D remains unclear. The CDR3 is 15 amino acids. From germline, CDR1 is LNHDA and CDR2 SQIVND (reference sequence). The germline V and J ends were trimmed by 5 bases and 0 bases, with 8 bases remaining between them. As DNA, the CDR3 is TGTGCCAGTAGTGTGTGGTTCTCTGGGGCCAACGTCCTGACTTTC. Translating it yields CASSVWFSGANVLTF.

Ten or more counts support this clonotype. CDR3 sequence: CASRERDRLETQYF. The CDR3 DNA is TGTGCCAGCAGGGAGAGGGACAGACTGGAGACCCAGTACTTC. This chain links TRBV12-3 or TRBV12-4 with TRBJ2-5; 7 bases agree with TRBD1. After removal of 6 bases from V and 5 bases from J, the junction contained 9 bases not matched to a gene. This CDR3 is 14 amino acids long.

This clonotype came up once. The J gene is TRBJ2-2, the V gene TRBV15, with TRBD1 identical over 10 bases. V was pared by 1 base and J by 7 bases, with 3 bases of the junction left unmatched. This CDR3 spans 15 amino acids. Germline loops: CDR1 LNHNV, CDR2 YYDKDF (reference sequence). In DNA form, the CDR3 reads TGTGCCACCAGCAGAGGAGGGACAGGGGACGGGGAGCTGTTTTTT. Its translation: CATSRGGTGDGELFF. Based on the CDR3 plus reference TRBV15 and TRBJ2-2, the full variable domain is DAMVIQNPRYQVTQFGKPVTLSCSQTLNHNVMYWYQQKSSQAPKLLFHYYDKDFNNEADTPDNFQSRRPNTSFCFLDIRSPGLGDTAMYLCATSRGGTGDGELFFGEGSRLTVL.

This sequence joins TRBV7-9 and TRBJ1-2; D is perhaps TRBD1 (5 bases). This CDR3 contains 18 residues. Trimming removed 2 bases from V and 0 bases from J, with 19 bases in between. The V gene's germline CDR1 is SEHNR and CDR2 FQNEAQ (reference sequence). CDR3 region: CASSLPRRGGTTNYGYTF. CDR3 DNA: TGTGCCAGCAGCTTACCCCGACGGGGGGGAACTACTAACTATGGCTACACCTTC.

This chain links TRBV3-1 with TRBJ1-2; weak D call: TRBD1 (6 bases). This CDR3 spans 13 amino acids. Germline loops: CDR1 LGHDT, CDR2 YNNKEL (reference sequence). V lost 3 bases and J 7 bases, leaving 12 bases between the germline ends. The CDR3 loop is CASSHTGRSGYTF. In nucleotides, the CDR3 is TGTGCCAGCAGCCATACAGGGAGGTCTGGCTACACCTTC.

This clonotype has more than one count but fewer than ten. The genes are TRBV20-1 and TRBJ2-5; the D gene is possibly TRBD1 (6 bases). Trimming took off 0 bases at V and 0 bases at J, with 11 bases between the two ends. Germline CDR1 is DFQATT and CDR2 is SNEGSKA (reference sequence). The CDR3 consists of 15 residues. The CDR3 loop reads CSARDIQGNQETQYF. In nucleotides, the CDR3 is TGCAGTGCTAGAGATATACAGGGAAACCAAGAGACCCAGTACTTC.

This clonotype has just a few counts. This chain connects TRBV23-1 to TRBJ2-7; 7 positions match TRBD2. TRBV23-1 is an open reading frame, and its role is uncertain. The V gene end was trimmed by 0 bases and the J gene end by 0 bases; junction bases not matched to a gene: 5. CDR3 size: 16 residues. For the CDR3, the DNA is TGCGCCAGCAGTCAATCCTTGGGCGGGGGCTCCTACGAGCAGTACTTC. It yields the protein CASSQSLGGGSYEQYF.

This clonotype was detected ten times or more. This sequence joins TRBV20-1 and TRBJ2-7; possible D gene TRBD1, 6 bases. Germline CDR1 and CDR2: DFQATT and SNEGSKA (reference sequence). V lost 0 bases and J 7 bases, leaving 10 bases between the germline ends. The CDR3 runs 12 residues. The CDR3 DNA reads as TGCAGTGCTAGAGATCCCACAGGGGAGCAGTACTTC. It codes for CSARDPTGEQYF.

This chain connects TRBV29-1 to TRBJ2-3; 14 bases are a match to TRBD2. This CDR3 spans 14 amino acids. V gave up 4 bases and J gave up 3 bases; unmatched junction bases: 0. Per the germline V gene, CDR1 is SQVTM and CDR2 is ANQGSEA. The CDR3, as DNA: TGCAGCGTTGGGACTAGCGGGGGGACAGATACGCAGTATTTT. This sequence encodes CSVGTSGGTDTQYF.

This clonotype was counted a few times. The chain combines TRBV28 with TRBJ2-6; TRBD1 aligns across 7 bases. This CDR3 spans 15 amino acids. Germline values: CDR1 MDHEN, CDR2 SYDVKM. V gave up 10 bases and J gave up 3 bases; unmatched junction bases: 9. This CDR3 reads CATAATGFGANVLTF. The DNA for the CDR3 is TGTGCCACGGCTGCGACAGGGTTTGGGGCCAACGTCCTGACTTTC.